Listed below are T cell receptor beta chains from one sample, sequenced in a study of technical replicates of blood from a handful of donors. Here immunoSEQ multiplex PCR was the method, and the copy in TCRdb shows in-frame clones only, minus some. The table has tens of thousands of clones, roughly 98% seen once. The source material was T cells isolated from PBMCs. Source of these receptors: a human donor in good health. Each CDR3 is given with its conserved first and last residue. The order of the fields is D gene, J gene, clone size, V gene, CDR3 protein, CDR3 DNA. A D gene is named only where the DNA matches it firmly. Rows give clone size only sometimes, using once, few, many, or a class for an expanded clone.

NA | TRBJ2-1 | NA | TRBV7-9 | CASSLEISEASQFF | TGTGCCAGCAGCTTAGAGATCTCCGAAGCCTCGCAGTTCTTC
TRBD1 | TRBJ2-2 | NA | TRBV9 | CATSGTGLAGELFF | TGTGCCACCTCCGGGACAGGGCTAGCCGGGGAGCTGTTTTTT
TRBD1 | TRBJ1-1 | NA | TRBV11-2 | CASSSGGQGLFGSEAFF | TGTGCCAGCAGCTCAGGGGGACAGGGGCTTTTTGGCTCTGAAGCTTTCTTT
NA | TRBJ1-1 | once | TRBV4-3 | CASSPTGLLSTEAFF | TGCGCCAGCAGCCCGACAGGACTCCTAAGTACTGAAGCTTTCTTT
TRBD1 | TRBJ2-7 | NA | TRBV6-1 | CASTLRGQGAYEQYF | TGTGCCAGCACCCTTAGAGGACAGGGGGCCTACGAGCAGTACTTC
NA | TRBJ2-7 | NA | TRBV7-2 | CASSFTGRTYEQYF | TGTGCCAGCAGCTTCACAGGGCGAACCTACGAGCAGTACTTC
NA | TRBJ1-3 | once | TRBV30 | CAWGQPAAGAIYF | TGTGCCTGGGGACAGCCGGCTGCGGGAGCCATATATTTT
NA | TRBJ2-7 | NA | TRBV7-2 | CASTFPREGGRAYEQYF | TGTGCCAGCACCTTTCCTAGAGAGGGAGGCCGAGCCTACGAGCAGTACTTC
NA | TRBJ2-7 | NA | TRBV6-1 | CASSPSSGYEQYF | TGTGCCAGCAGTCCTAGTTCCGGCTACGAGCAGTACTTC
NA | TRBJ2-7 | NA | TRBV9 | CASSGDNYEQYF | TGTGCCAGCAGCGGAGATAACTACGAGCAGTACTTC
NA | TRBJ1-2 | once | TRBV11-2 | CASSLGPGNYGYTF | TGTGCCAGCAGCTTAGGTCCAGGGAACTATGGCTACACCTTC
NA | TRBJ2-3 | NA | TRBV19 | CASSIRGHLTTDTQYF | TGTGCCAGTAGTATCAGAGGACACTTAACCACAGATACGCAGTATTTT